This T cell receptor beta chain was retrieved from a study of T cells in Graves' hyperthyroidism and ophthalmopathy. Amplified TCR beta CDR3 regions came from RNA transcripts. HTBI primers were used for first-round RT-PCR of the TCR CDR3. TCRdb passed the multiplex PCR reads through MiXCR, listing each CDR3 protein once. The table records approximately 590,000 distinct CDR3 sequences, around 14% of them present only once. With V trimmed by 3 bases and J by 8 bases, 5 bases remained unmatched. Germline CDR1 is GTSNPN and CDR2 is SVGIG (reference sequence). CDR3 length: 13 amino acids. Patients aged 18 to 65 with hyperthyroidism were newly diagnosed, with duration under 2 months. The study left out patients who had uncontrolled infection, other autoimmune disease, pregnancy or lactation. Cells are PBMCs isolated from over 7.5 ml of fresh blood. This clonotype was found many times.

The sample comprised blood. The sequence was collected from a woman aged 25-40 years with Graves' hyperthyroidism. This sequence joins TRBV30 and TRBJ1-2; 11 bases fit TRBD1. The CDR3 spells CAWRVDRGQGYTF. CDR3 coding DNA: TGTGCCTGGAGGGTGGACAGGGGGCAAGGCTACACCTTC.